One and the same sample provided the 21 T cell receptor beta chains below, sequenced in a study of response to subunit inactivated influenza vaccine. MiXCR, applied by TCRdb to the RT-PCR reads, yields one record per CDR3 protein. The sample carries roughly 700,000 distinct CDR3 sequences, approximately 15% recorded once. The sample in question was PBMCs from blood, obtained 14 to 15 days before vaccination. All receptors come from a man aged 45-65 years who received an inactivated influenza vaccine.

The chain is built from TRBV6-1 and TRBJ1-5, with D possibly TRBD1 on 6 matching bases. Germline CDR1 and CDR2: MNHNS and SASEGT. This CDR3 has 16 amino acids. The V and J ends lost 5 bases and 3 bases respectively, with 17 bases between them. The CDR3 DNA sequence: TGTGCCAGCAGTAAGGCACAGGGTTCGGCCAATCAGCCCCAGCATTTT. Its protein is CASSKAQGSANQPQHF.

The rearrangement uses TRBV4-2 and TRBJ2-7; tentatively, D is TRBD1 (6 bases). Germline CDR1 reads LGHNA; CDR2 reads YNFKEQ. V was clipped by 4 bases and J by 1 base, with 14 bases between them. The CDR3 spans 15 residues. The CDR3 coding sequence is TGTGCCAGCAGCCCGCGACTCGGACAGTCCTACGAGCAGTACTTC. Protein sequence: CASSPRLGQSYEQYF.

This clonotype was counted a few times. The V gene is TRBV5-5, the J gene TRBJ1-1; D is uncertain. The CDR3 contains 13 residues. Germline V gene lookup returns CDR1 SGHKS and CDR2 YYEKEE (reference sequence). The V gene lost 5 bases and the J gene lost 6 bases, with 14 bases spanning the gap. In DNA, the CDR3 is TGTGCCAGCAGTCAATTGGTTGTCTCTGAAGCTTTCTTT. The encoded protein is CASSQLVVSEAFF.

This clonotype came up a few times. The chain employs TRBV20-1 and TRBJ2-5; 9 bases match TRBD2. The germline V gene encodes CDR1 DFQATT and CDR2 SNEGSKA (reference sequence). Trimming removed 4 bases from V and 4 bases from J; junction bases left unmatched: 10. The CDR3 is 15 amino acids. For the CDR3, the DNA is TGCAGTGCTAACCCCCCCGCGGGAGGGCTAGAGACCCAGTACTTC. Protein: CSANPPAGGLETQYF.

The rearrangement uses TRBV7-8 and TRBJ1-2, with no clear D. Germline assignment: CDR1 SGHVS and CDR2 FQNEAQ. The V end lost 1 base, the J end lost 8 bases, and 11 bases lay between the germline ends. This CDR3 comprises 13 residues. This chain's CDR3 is CASSLGQSGGYTF. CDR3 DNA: TGTGCCAGCAGCTTAGGGCAGTCTGGGGGCTACACCTTC. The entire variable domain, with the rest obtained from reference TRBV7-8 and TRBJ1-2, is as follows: GAGVSQSPRYKVAKRGQDVALRCDPISGHVSLFWYQQALGQGPEFLTYFQNEAQLDKSGLPSDRFFAERPEGSVSTLKIQRTQQEDSAVYLCASSLGQSGGYTFGSGTRLTVV.

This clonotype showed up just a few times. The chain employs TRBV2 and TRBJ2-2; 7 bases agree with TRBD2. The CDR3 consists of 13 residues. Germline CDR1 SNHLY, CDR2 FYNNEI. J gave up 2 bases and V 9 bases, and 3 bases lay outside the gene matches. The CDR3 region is CASGLDNTGELFF. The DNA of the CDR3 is TGTGCCAGTGGACTAGACAACACCGGGGAGCTGTTTTTT.

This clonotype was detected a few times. The CDR3 coding sequence is TGCGCCAGCACGTTGGCAGGGACGAACACTGAAGCTTTCTTT. Protein: CASTLAGTNTEAFF. The rearrangement links TRBV5-1 to TRBJ1-1; maybe TRBD1 (5 bases). Germline V lookup: CDR1 SGHRS, CDR2 YFSETQ. The length of the CDR3 is 14 residues. V was pared by 6 bases and J by 1 base, with 13 bases between. Full variable domain (remainder filled in from reference TRBV5-1 and TRBJ1-1): KAGVTQTPRYLIKTRGQQVTLSCSPISGHRSVSWYQQTPGQGLQFLFEYFSETQRNKGNFPGRFSGRQFSNSRSEMNVSTLELGDSALYLCASTLAGTNTEAFFGQGTRLTVV.

CDR3 in amino acids: CASSLGSSSDTQYF. For the CDR3, the DNA is TGTGCCAGCAGTTTGGGTAGTTCATCAGATACGCAGTATTTT. This chain uses TRBV12-3 or TRBV12-4 with TRBJ2-3; D is unclear. The CDR3 contains 14 residues. V gave up 3 bases and J gave up 4 bases, with 11 bases separating them.

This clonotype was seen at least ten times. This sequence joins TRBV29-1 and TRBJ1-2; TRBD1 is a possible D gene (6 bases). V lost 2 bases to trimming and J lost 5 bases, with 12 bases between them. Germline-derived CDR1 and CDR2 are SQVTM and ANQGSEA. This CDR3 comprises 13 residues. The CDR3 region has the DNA TGCAGCGTTGAACTGGGGGCGGATTATGGCTACACCTTC. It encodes CSVELGADYGYTF.

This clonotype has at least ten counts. This chain's CDR3 is CASSLFFPIISYEQYF. CDR3 bases: TGTGCCAGCAGCTTGTTCTTTCCGATCATCTCCTACGAGCAGTACTTC. The chain employs TRBV5-6 and TRBJ2-7; unclear D gene. Between the trimmed V and J ends, which lost 1 base and 0 bases, there was a span of 14 bases. CDR3 length: 16 residues. The germline V gene has CDR1 SGHDT and CDR2 YYEEEE.

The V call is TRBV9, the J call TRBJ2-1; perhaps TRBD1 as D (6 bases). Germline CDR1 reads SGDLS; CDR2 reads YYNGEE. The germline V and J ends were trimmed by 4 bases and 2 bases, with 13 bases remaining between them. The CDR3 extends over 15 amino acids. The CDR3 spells CASSYGGNPYNEQFF. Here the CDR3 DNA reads TGTGCCAGCAGCTATGGGGGCAACCCCTACAATGAGCAGTTCTTC.

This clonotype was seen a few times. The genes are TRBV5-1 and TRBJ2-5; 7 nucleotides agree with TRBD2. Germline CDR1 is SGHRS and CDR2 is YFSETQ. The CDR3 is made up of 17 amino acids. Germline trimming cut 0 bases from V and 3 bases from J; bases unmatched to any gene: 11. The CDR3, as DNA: TGCGCCAGCAGCTTGGATCTATCTCTAGCGGCCAAAGAGACCCAGTACTTC. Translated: CASSLDLSLAAKETQYF.

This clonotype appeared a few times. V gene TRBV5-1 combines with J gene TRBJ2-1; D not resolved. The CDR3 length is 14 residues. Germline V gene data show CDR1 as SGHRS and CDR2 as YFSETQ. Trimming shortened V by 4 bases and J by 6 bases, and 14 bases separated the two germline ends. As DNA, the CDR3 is TGCGCCAGCAGCCAGGACGCCGGTGGCAATGAGCAGTTCTTC. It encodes CASSQDAGGNEQFF.

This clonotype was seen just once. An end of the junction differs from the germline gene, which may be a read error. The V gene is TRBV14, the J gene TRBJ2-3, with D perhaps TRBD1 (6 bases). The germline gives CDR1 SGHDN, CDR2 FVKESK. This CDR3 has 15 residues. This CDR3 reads CASSHTGRGLDTQSF. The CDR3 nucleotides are TGTGCCAGCAGCCACACCGGCAGGGGCCTTGATACGCAGTCTTTT.

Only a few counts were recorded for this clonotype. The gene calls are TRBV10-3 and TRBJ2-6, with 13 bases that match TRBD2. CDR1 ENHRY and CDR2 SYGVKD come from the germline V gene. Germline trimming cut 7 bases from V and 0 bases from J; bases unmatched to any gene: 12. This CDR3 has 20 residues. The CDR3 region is CAIKIGPGTSGISGANVLTF. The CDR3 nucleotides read TGTGCCATCAAAATAGGACCCGGGACTAGCGGGATCTCTGGGGCCAACGTCCTGACTTTC.

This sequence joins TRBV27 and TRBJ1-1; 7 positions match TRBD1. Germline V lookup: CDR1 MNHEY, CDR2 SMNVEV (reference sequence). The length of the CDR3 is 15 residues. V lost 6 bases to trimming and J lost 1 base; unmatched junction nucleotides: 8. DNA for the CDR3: TGTGCCAGCAGCACAGGGGTGGGCGCGAACACTGAAGCTTTCTTT. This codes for CASSTGVGANTEAFF.

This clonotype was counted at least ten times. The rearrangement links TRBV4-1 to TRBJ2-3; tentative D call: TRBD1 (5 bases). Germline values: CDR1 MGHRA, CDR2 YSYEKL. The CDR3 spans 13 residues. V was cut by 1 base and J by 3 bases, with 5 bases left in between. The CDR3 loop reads CASSQAGTDTQYF. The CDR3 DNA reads TGCGCCAGCAGCCAAGCAGGGACAGATACGCAGTATTTT.

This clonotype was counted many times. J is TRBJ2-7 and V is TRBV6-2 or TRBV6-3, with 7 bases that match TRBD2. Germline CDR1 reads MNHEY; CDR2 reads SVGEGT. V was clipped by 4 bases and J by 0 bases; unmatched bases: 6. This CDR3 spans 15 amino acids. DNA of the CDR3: TGTGCCAGCAGTTGGTCCGGGACTAACTCCTACGAGCAGTACTTC. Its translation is CASSWSGTNSYEQYF.

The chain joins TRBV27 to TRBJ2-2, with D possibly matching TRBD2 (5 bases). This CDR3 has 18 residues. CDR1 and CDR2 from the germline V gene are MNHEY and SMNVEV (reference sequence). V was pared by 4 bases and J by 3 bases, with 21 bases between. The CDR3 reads CASSSTVLRGPHTGELFF. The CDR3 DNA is TGTGCCAGCAGTTCAACAGTTCTCAGAGGGCCTCACACCGGGGAGCTGTTTTTT.

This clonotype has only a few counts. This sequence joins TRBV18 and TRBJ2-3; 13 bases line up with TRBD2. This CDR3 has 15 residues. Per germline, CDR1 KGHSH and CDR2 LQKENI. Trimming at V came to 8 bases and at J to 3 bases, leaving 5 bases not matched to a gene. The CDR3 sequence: CASVGLAGLTDTQYF. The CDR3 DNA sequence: TGTGCCAGCGTGGGACTAGCGGGGTTGACAGATACGCAGTATTTT.

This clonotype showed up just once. CDR3 DNA sequence: TGTGCCAGCAGTGGGCGACAGGGTATCACCGGGGAGCTGTTTTTT. It encodes CASSGRQGITGELFF. This rearrangement joins TRBV6-1 to TRBJ2-2, with TRBD1 matching over 7 bases. Per germline, CDR1 MNHNS and CDR2 SASEGT. The CDR3 loop spans 15 amino acids. Germline trimming cut 4 bases from V and 4 bases from J; bases unmatched to any gene: 6.